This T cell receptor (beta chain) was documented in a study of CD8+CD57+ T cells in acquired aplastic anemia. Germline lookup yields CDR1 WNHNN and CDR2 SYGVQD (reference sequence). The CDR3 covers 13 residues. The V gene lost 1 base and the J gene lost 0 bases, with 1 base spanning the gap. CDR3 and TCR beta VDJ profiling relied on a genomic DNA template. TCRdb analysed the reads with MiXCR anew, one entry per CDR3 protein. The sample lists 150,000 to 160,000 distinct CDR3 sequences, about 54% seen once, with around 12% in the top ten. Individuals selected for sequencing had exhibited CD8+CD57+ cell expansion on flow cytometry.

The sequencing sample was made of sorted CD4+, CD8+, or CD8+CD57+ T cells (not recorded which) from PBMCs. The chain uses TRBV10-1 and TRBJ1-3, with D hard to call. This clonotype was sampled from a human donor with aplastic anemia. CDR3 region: CASSEFSGNTIYF. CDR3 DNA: TGCGCCAGCAGTGAGTTCTCTGGAAACACCATATATTTT.